The sequence of this TCR beta chain was determined in a study of T cell changes during pregnancy in multiple sclerosis. Here immunoSEQ multiplex PCR was the method, and the copy in TCRdb shows in-frame clones only, minus some. The sample shows tens of thousands of clones, 91% of them seen only once. There are 14 residues in the CDR3. Looked up from germline, CDR1 is SGHTA and CDR2 is FQGNSA. Trimming stripped 6 bases from V and 6 bases from J, with 14 bases between. The V gene is TRBV7-2, the J gene TRBJ2-2, with TRBD1 as a possible D gene (6 bases). This TCR derives from a female donor in good health, enrolled as a control in a pregnancy study. The input for sequencing was peripheral blood, taken after pregnancy. CDR3 sequence (DNA): TGTGCCAGCAGATCAGGGGCCCGATCCGGGGAGCTGTTTTTT. It translates to CASRSGARSGELFF.